One sample yielded the 21 T cell receptor beta chains listed below, sequenced in a study of T cell responses to AZD1222 COVID-19 vaccine. The data were produced by immunoSEQ multiplex PCR, yet TCRdb's version contains in-frame clones alone and is incomplete. This repertoire shows some 79,000 clones, around three quarters found once; its top ten account for about 51%. The source material was peripheral blood, sampled 28 days after the second AZD1222 dose. These receptors originate from an adult who received the AZD1222 COVID-19 vaccine.

CDR3 sequence: CAWWLAGQETQYF. The CDR3 nucleotides are TGTGCCTGGTGGCTAGCGGGTCAAGAGACCCAGTACTTC. The gene calls are TRBV5-4 and TRBJ2-5, with 8 nucleotides matching TRBD2. The V segment lost 10 bases and the J segment 2 bases; nucleotides outside the gene matches: 7. Germline assignment: CDR1 SGHNT and CDR2 YYREEE (reference sequence). The CDR3 is 13 residues long.

This clone has a handful of counts. This chain's CDR3 is CASSFSDRDLRYGYTF. The CDR3 bases are TGTGCCAGCAGCTTCTCCGATCGGGATCTACGATATGGCTACACCTTC. The chain joins TRBV28 to TRBJ1-2, with no clear D. V lost 6 bases to trimming and J lost 5 bases, with 22 bases between them. The CDR3 totals 16 residues. CDR1 and CDR2 (germline): MDHEN, SYDVKM.

The V gene is TRBV7-8, the J gene TRBJ2-5; D is unclear. The CDR3 runs 14 residues. V was pared by 0 bases and J by 1 base, with 6 bases between. Germline V lookup: CDR1 SGHVS, CDR2 FQNEAQ. CDR3 sequence reads: CASSLAGSQETQYF. CDR3 coding DNA: TGTGCCAGCAGCTTAGCCGGCAGCCAAGAGACCCAGTACTTC.

The chain carries TRBV2 and TRBJ2-1, with D possibly being TRBD1 or TRBD2 (5 bases each). CDR1 is SNHLY and CDR2 is FYNNEI in the germline V gene. CDR3 length: 12 amino acids. V lost 3 bases, J lost 8 bases, and 8 bases lay in between. In DNA, the CDR3 is TGTGCCAGCAGTGACGGGGCAGATGAGCAGTTCTTC. This codes for CASSDGADEQFF.

V gene TRBV29-1 combines with J gene TRBJ2-1, with TRBD2 as a possible D gene (6 bases). Germline CDR1 and CDR2: SQVTM and ANQGSEA. The CDR3 length is 13 residues. The V end lost 8 bases, the J end lost 8 bases, and 19 bases lay between the germline ends. The CDR3 region is CSMRDGRRDEQFF. CDR3 sequence (DNA): TGCAGCATGCGGGACGGCCGTCGGGATGAGCAGTTCTTC.

The J gene is TRBJ1-6, the V gene TRBV2; D remains ambiguous. The CDR3 is 16 amino acids. V was trimmed by 0 bases and J by 2 bases, leaving 8 bases between them. Germline V lookup: CDR1 SNHLY, CDR2 FYNNEI. The CDR3 sequence is CASSEATGTYNSPLHF. The CDR3 DNA is TGTGCCAGCAGTGAAGCTACTGGAACCTATAATTCACCCCTCCACTTT.

The genes are TRBV30 and TRBJ2-5; TRBD2 matches at 7 bases. The ends lost 2 bases at V and 6 bases at J; junction bases unmatched: 9. CDR1 is GTSNPN, CDR2 SVGIG, per germline (reference sequence). The CDR3 is made up of 14 amino acids. CDR3 DNA: TGTGCCTGGAGTATCGCGAGCGGGGTACAGACCCAGTACTTC. Protein: CAWSIASGVQTQYF.

This clone was counted only a few times. This chain uses TRBV5-5 with TRBJ2-7; unclear D gene. V lost 0 bases, J lost 4 bases, and 8 bases lay in between. Germline-derived CDR1 and CDR2 are SGHKS and YYEKEE (reference sequence). The CDR3 runs to 13 residues. The CDR3 loop is CASSLGIVYEQYF. The DNA of the CDR3 is TGTGCCAGCAGCTTGGGGATAGTATACGAGCAGTACTTC. Full variable domain (remainder filled in from reference TRBV5-5 and TRBJ2-7): DAGVTQSPTHLIKTRGQQVTLRCSPISGHKSVSWYQQVLGQGPQFIFQYYEKEERGRGNFPDRFSARQFPNYSSELNVNALLLGDSALYLCASSLGIVYEQYFGPGTRLTVT.

This rearrangement joins TRBV7-9 to TRBJ1-1; a possible D gene is TRBD1 (6 bases). Germline CDR1 and CDR2: SEHNR and FQNEAQ (reference sequence). The CDR3 runs to 14 residues. V shed 1 base and J shed 6 bases, with 12 bases lying between them. CDR3 DNA sequence: TGTGCCAGCAGCTTAGAAACAGGGAGGCCTGAAGCTTTCTTT. Translated, it gives CASSLETGRPEAFF.

The chain combines TRBV19 with TRBJ1-4, with 10 nucleotides matching TRBD1. The CDR3 runs 14 residues. V dropped 6 bases and J dropped 8; count of bases not matched to a gene: 6. Germline V gene sequence: CDR1 LNHDA, CDR2 SQIVND (reference sequence). This chain's CDR3 is CASRSTGGREKLFF. The CDR3 DNA reads as TGTGCCAGTAGATCGACAGGGGGCAGGGAAAAACTGTTTTTT.

This CDR3 reads CASSIEGSYTEAFF. CDR3 sequence (DNA): TGTGCCAGTAGTATAGAGGGGAGTTACACTGAAGCTTTCTTT. The chain uses TRBV19 and TRBJ1-1; D is uncertain. From germline, CDR1 is LNHDA and CDR2 SQIVND (reference sequence). This CDR3 has 14 residues. The V gene lost 0 bases and the J gene lost 3 bases, with 8 bases spanning the gap.

The CDR3 is CASSQEDRGFGSNTIYF. CDR3 DNA: TGTGCCAGCAGCCAAGAAGACAGGGGGTTCGGTTCAAACACCATATATTTT. The chain is built from TRBV4-2 and TRBJ1-3; the match to TRBD1 covers 9 bases. In germline, CDR1 is LGHNA, CDR2 YNFKEQ. V gave up 0 bases and J gave up 6 bases; unmatched junction bases: 9. The length of the CDR3 is 17 residues.

The chain couples TRBV30 to TRBJ2-5; 12 bases map to TRBD2. CDR3 size: 15 residues. V dropped 1 base and J dropped 2; count of bases not matched to a gene: 2. CDR1 is GTSNPN, CDR2 SVGIG, per germline (reference sequence). In DNA, the CDR3 is TGTGCCTGGAGTGGGACTAGCGGGATTCAAGAGACCCAGTACTTC. Its protein product is CAWSGTSGIQETQYF.

This clone was picked up one time. This rearrangement joins TRBV28 to TRBJ1-2, with a tentative D call TRBD1 (5 bases). This CDR3 has 15 amino acids. Between the trimmed V and J ends, which lost 2 bases and 6 bases, there was a span of 16 bases. Per germline, CDR1 MDHEN and CDR2 SYDVKM. The CDR3, as DNA: TGTGCCAGCAGTTTACAACTCGACGGGGGGGATGGCTACACCTTC. Amino acid sequence: CASSLQLDGGDGYTF.

V gene TRBV6-5 combines with J gene TRBJ2-7, with D possibly matching TRBD1 (5 bases). Germline CDR1 MNHEY, CDR2 SVGAGI. Trimming pared 2 bases from V and 5 bases from J, leaving 10 bases between. The CDR3 sequence is 13 residues long. This CDR3 is CASSYGQGDEQYF. In nucleotides, the CDR3 is TGTGCCAGCAGTTACGGGCAGGGTGACGAGCAGTACTTC.

The rearrangement uses TRBV5-4 and TRBJ2-3; 7 positions match TRBD2. Trimming took 4 bases from V and 4 from J; bases not matched to a gene: 18. This CDR3 has 18 amino acids. The V gene's germline CDR1 is SGHNT and CDR2 YYREEE (reference sequence). In DNA form, the CDR3 reads TGTGCCAGCAGCGCAGCCCTTCGCCAGACTAGCTTCGCAGATACGCAGTATTTT. Amino acid sequence: CASSAALRQTSFADTQYF.

The chain has TRBV19 and TRBJ1-3; D call uncertain. Germline V gene sequence: CDR1 LNHDA, CDR2 SQIVND (reference sequence). This CDR3 has 15 residues. Trimming left V 10 bases short and J 3 bases short, with 19 bases between. The CDR3 nucleotides read TGTGCCACCCGATACCGGGGTTGGGTTGGAAACACCATATATTTT. Amino acid sequence: CATRYRGWVGNTIYF. Drawing the rest from reference TRBV19 and TRBJ1-3, the complete variable domain is DGGITQSPKYLFRKEGQNVTLSCEQNLNHDAMYWYRQDPGQGLRLIYYSQIVNDFQKGDIAEGYSVSREKKESFPLTVTSAQKNPTAFYLCATRYRGWVGNTIYFGEGSWLTVV.

The chain recombines TRBV27 with TRBJ2-7, with D perhaps being TRBD1 or TRBD2 (5 bases each). The CDR3 is 19 amino acids. Germline lookup yields CDR1 MNHEY and CDR2 SMNVEV (reference sequence). The V end was cut by 0 bases, the J end by 0 bases, with 21 bases between. CDR3 sequence (DNA): TGTGCCAGCAGTTTATCGCCACGGCGTGAGGGGCGAGACTCCTACGAGCAGTACTTC. Its protein product is CASSLSPRREGRDSYEQYF.

This rearrangement joins TRBV10-3 to TRBJ1-2, with D perhaps TRBD1 (6 bases). CDR1 is ENHRY and CDR2 is SYGVKD in the germline V gene. Trimming removed 6 bases at V and 6 bases at J, with 11 bases between. CDR3 length: 12 residues. CDR3 nucleotides: TGTGCCATCAGCGGGACACAAGATGGCTACACCTTC. Its protein is CAISGTQDGYTF.

The chain's CDR3 is CASSQIGGTGELFF. DNA of the CDR3: TGTGCCAGCAGCCAAATAGGGGGCACCGGGGAGCTGTTTTTT. The rearrangement links TRBV4-2 to TRBJ2-2; perhaps TRBD1 as D (6 bases). Germline V CDR1 and CDR2: LGHNA, YNFKEQ. Trimming cost V 2 bases and J 4 bases, with 8 bases left between them. This CDR3 is built from 14 residues.

The V and J genes are TRBV7-6 and TRBJ2-2; D ambiguous. V lost 5 bases and J lost 5, with 21 bases in between. The CDR3 sequence is 17 residues long. Germline V lookup: CDR1 SGHVS, CDR2 FNYEAQ. CDR3 nucleotide sequence: TGTGCCAGCAGCCCCACCCGGACCGCTGCCCCGACCGGGGAGCTGTTTTTT. Protein: CASSPTRTAAPTGELFF.